The 20 T cell receptor beta chains in this list originate from one sample, sequenced in a study of T cell changes during pregnancy in multiple sclerosis. This table comes from immunoSEQ multiplex PCR, and its TCRdb copy is limited to in-frame clones, with some not included. The repertoire holds 50,000 to 60,000 clones, with approximately 89% as singletons. The sample consisted of peripheral blood, taken after pregnancy. Receptors originate from a female donor with multiple sclerosis, enrolled in a pregnancy study.

J is TRBJ2-1 and V is TRBV7-9; D is unclear. V was shortened by 4 bases and J by 6 bases, with 13 bases between the two germline ends. The CDR3 has 14 residues. Germline CDR1 is SEHNR and CDR2 is FQNEAQ (reference sequence). This CDR3 is CASSSTVRSNEQFF. In DNA form, the CDR3 reads TGTGCCAGCAGCTCAACAGTCCGATCCAATGAGCAGTTCTTC.

The rearrangement links TRBV7-2 to TRBJ1-1, with D maybe TRBD1 (5 bases). Per germline, CDR1 SGHTA and CDR2 FQGNSA. The CDR3 consists of 14 residues. V lost 2 bases, J lost 5 bases, and 12 bases lay in between. The CDR3 here is CASSLSRGRTEAFF. CDR3 nucleotides: TGTGCCAGCAGCTTAAGTAGGGGTAGGACTGAAGCTTTCTTT.

This chain uses TRBV5-1 with TRBJ1-2; D may be TRBD1 (5 bases). V lost 0 bases to trimming and J lost 7 bases, with 7 bases between them. The germline gives CDR1 SGHRS, CDR2 YFSETQ. The length of the CDR3 is 12 residues. CDR3 amino acids: CASSLDGAGYTF. The CDR3 coding sequence is TGCGCCAGCAGCTTGGATGGGGCTGGCTACACCTTC.

This clone appeared a few times. The genes are TRBV29-1 and TRBJ1-2, with D perhaps matching TRBD1 (5 bases). The germline V and J ends were trimmed by 6 bases and 3 bases, with 20 bases remaining between them. The CDR3 length is 15 residues. Germline CDR1 SQVTM, CDR2 ANQGSEA. The CDR3 nucleotides are TGCAGCGTCGAGGATTACCAGGGCTTCTACTATGGCTACACCTTC. The encoded protein is CSVEDYQGFYYGYTF.

This sequence joins TRBV6-1 and TRBJ1-2; D call uncertain. V was pared by 4 bases and J by 4 bases, with 13 bases between. CDR1 and CDR2 (germline): MNHNS, SASEGT. CDR3 length: 14 amino acids. DNA of the CDR3: TGTGCCAGCAGTGGCACTAGCGCCGTCTATGGCTACACCTTC. It encodes CASSGTSAVYGYTF.

The chain joins TRBV7-2 to TRBJ2-2; no firm D call. V lost 1 base and J 7 bases, leaving 16 bases between the germline ends. This CDR3 has 16 amino acids. From germline, CDR1 is SGHTA and CDR2 FQGNSA. Here the CDR3 reads CASSLVTATNGGELFF. CDR3 nucleotide sequence: TGTGCCAGCAGCTTAGTAACAGCTACCAACGGCGGGGAGCTGTTTTTT.

The chain has TRBV10-3 and TRBJ1-1, with D perhaps matching TRBD1 (6 bases). The CDR3 length is 16 residues. Germline V gene lookup returns CDR1 ENHRY and CDR2 SYGVKD. V lost 4 bases and J lost 1, with 16 bases in between. In DNA form, the CDR3 reads TGTGCCATCAGTGCCTTTAACAGGGCCGAGAACACTGAAGCTTTCTTT. It specifies CAISAFNRAENTEAFF.

The chain employs TRBV21-1 and TRBJ2-2; TRBD1, the table's D call, was not compared with the DNA. TRBV21-1 is annotated as a pseudogene. This CDR3 is 14 amino acids long. CDR3 region: CASSRGQSSGELFF. The CDR3 DNA reads as TGTGCCAGCAGCAGGGGACAGTCCAGCGGGGAGCTGTTTTTT.

The rearrangement links TRBV5-6 to TRBJ1-1; D gene ambiguous. This CDR3 has 12 residues. Germline CDR1 is SGHDT and CDR2 is YYEEEE. Deletions cut 1 base from V and 10 bases from J, with 11 bases between. CDR3 nucleotides: TGTGCCAGCAGCTTGAGCGGCGCCAGAGCTTTCTTT. It specifies CASSLSGARAFF.

This clone rates as medium-sized. The V gene is TRBV5-4, the J gene TRBJ1-6; TRBD1 is a possible D gene (6 bases). With 0 bases removed from V and 6 bases from J, the gap between germline ends came to 10 bases. CDR3 length equals 15 residues. The V gene's germline CDR1 is SGHNT and CDR2 YYREEE (reference sequence). The CDR3 bases are TGTGCCAGCAGCTTGGCCGACAGGCGTAATTCACCCCTCCACTTT. Encoded protein: CASSLADRRNSPLHF.

In its sample, this clone was seen once. V and J are TRBV23-1 and TRBJ2-2, with TRBD1 matching 7 bases. TRBV23-1 belongs to the ORF category, with a function that is uncertain. The trim removed 3 bases at V and 2 bases at J, leaving 3 bases unmatched. The CDR3 loop spans 15 amino acids. As DNA, the CDR3 is TGCGCCAGCAGTCACTACAGGGGCAACACCGGGGAGCTGTTTTTT. Residues: CASSHYRGNTGELFF.

This clone was counted only a few times. As DNA, the CDR3 is TGTGCCACCCGATCCACAGGGCTTCTTGGCTACACCTTC. Its translation is CATRSTGLLGYTF. The chain uses TRBV19 and TRBJ1-2; TRBD1 might be the D (6 bases). V was shortened by 10 bases and J by 7 bases, with 19 bases between the two germline ends. This CDR3 region has 13 residues. Per germline, CDR1 LNHDA and CDR2 SQIVND (reference sequence). Using reference TRBV19 and TRBJ1-2 for the parts outside the CDR3, the full variable domain is DGGITQSPKYLFRKEGQNVTLSCEQNLNHDAMYWYRQDPGQGLRLIYYSQIVNDFQKGDIAEGYSVSREKKESFPLTVTSAQKNPTAFYLCATRSTGLLGYTFGSGTRLTVV.

The chain carries TRBV28 and TRBJ2-3, with a weak D call TRBD1 (5 bases). The CDR3 sequence is 13 residues long. The V end lost 6 bases, the J end lost 1 base, and 8 bases lay between the germline ends. From germline, CDR1 is MDHEN and CDR2 SYDVKM. DNA for the CDR3: TGTGCCAGCAGGATGACAGGCACAGATACGCAGTATTTT. Translated, it gives CASRMTGTDTQYF.

V usage is TRBV5-1 and J usage is TRBJ2-5; 9 bases map to TRBD2. V lost 3 bases, J lost 5 bases, and 5 bases stayed unmatched. This CDR3 is built from 14 residues. Germline V gene sequence: CDR1 SGHRS, CDR2 YFSETQ. The CDR3 nucleotides are TGCGCCAGCAGCTCCGCGGGGGGGCCGGAGACCCAGTACTTC. The encoded protein is CASSSAGGPETQYF.

The chain has TRBV6-4 and TRBJ2-3, with D possibly TRBD2 on 7 matching bases. The CDR3 is 15 amino acids. V was clipped by 3 bases and J by 2 bases, with 12 bases between them. Germline lookup yields CDR1 MRHNA and CDR2 SNTAGT. CDR3 sequence (DNA): TGTGCCAGCAGTGAGAAGGGGGGGGCCACAGATACGCAGTATTTT. It encodes CASSEKGGATDTQYF.

The rearrangement uses TRBV9 and TRBJ1-1; 7 bases line up with TRBD1. Looked up from germline, CDR1 is SGDLS and CDR2 is YYNGEE. This CDR3 region has 14 residues. With V trimmed by 3 bases and J by 4 bases, 6 bases remained unmatched. CDR3 nucleotides: TGTGCCAGCAGCGCCAGACAGGGCTTCACTGAAGCTTTCTTT. This codes for CASSARQGFTEAFF.

This clone came up once. V is TRBV7-2 and J is TRBJ2-6; weak D call: TRBD1 (6 bases). V was cut by 5 bases and J by 2 bases, with 10 bases left in between. The CDR3 consists of 15 residues. Looked up from germline, CDR1 is SGHTA and CDR2 is FQGNSA. The CDR3 reads CASSTAGAGANVLTF. CDR3 DNA sequence: TGTGCCAGCAGCACCGCAGGGGCTGGGGCCAACGTCCTGACTTTC.

CDR3 region: CASSPHGTSGYNEQFF. In DNA, the CDR3 is TGTGCCAGCAGCCCCCATGGGACTAGCGGATACAATGAGCAGTTCTTC. The genes are TRBV5-4 and TRBJ2-1; TRBD2 agrees at 11 bases. The germline V gene encodes CDR1 SGHNT and CDR2 YYREEE (reference sequence). V lost 4 bases to trimming and J lost 4 bases; unmatched junction nucleotides: 7. CDR3 size: 16 residues.

This chain joins TRBV7-9 and TRBJ1-1, with 10 bases matching TRBD1. Per the germline V gene, CDR1 is SEHNR and CDR2 is FQNEAQ (reference sequence). V trimming: 5 bases; J trimming: 0 bases; junction bases outside the gene matches: 12. This CDR3 spans 18 amino acids. CDR3 bases: TGTGCCAGCAGCCAACCCGGGACAGGGGACACCCTGAACACTGAAGCTTTCTTT. Residues: CASSQPGTGDTLNTEAFF.

The chain employs TRBV5-1 and TRBJ1-1; tentatively, D is TRBD1 (5 bases). The germline V and J ends were trimmed by 4 bases and 3 bases, with 22 bases remaining between them. From germline, CDR1 is SGHRS and CDR2 YFSETQ. The CDR3 extends over 17 amino acids. CDR3 in amino acids: CASSSNNQGLADTEAFF. Here the CDR3 DNA reads TGCGCCAGCAGCAGCAATAATCAGGGTTTGGCGGACACTGAAGCTTTCTTT.